Presented here are 20 T cell receptor beta chains from one specimen sequenced in a study of shared clonotypes between healthy human individuals. CD45RO-negative, CCR7-positively selected cells formed the naive CD8 fraction, excluding terminally differentiated effector memory CD45RA+ cells. The repertoire was sequenced with immunoSEQ multiplex PCR; TCRdb's copy has only in-frame clones and lacks some. This sample has roughly 2 million clones; about 95% occur once, and the top ten carry around 1.1%. Sequencing used naive CD8+ T cells sorted from blood. All receptors come from a man younger than 35 in good health.

The chain employs TRBV6-5 and TRBJ2-1; D not certain. The V end was cut by 5 bases, the J end by 7 bases, with 9 bases between. From germline, CDR1 is MNHEY and CDR2 SVGAGI. CDR3 length: 12 amino acids. The CDR3 is CASSDQVNEQFF. The CDR3 DNA reads TGTGCCAGCAGTGATCAGGTGAATGAGCAGTTCTTC.

V and J are TRBV30 and TRBJ1-1, with no clear D. CDR1 and CDR2 from the germline V gene are GTSNPN and SVGIG (reference sequence). The CDR3 consists of 14 residues. Trimming pared 0 bases from V and 4 bases from J, leaving 12 bases between. As DNA, the CDR3 is TGTGCCTGGAGTGTACTTTCGCGGGGCACTGAAGCTTTCTTT. This gives the protein CAWSVLSRGTEAFF.

The chain recombines TRBV5-6 with TRBJ1-5, with TRBD1 as a possible D gene (6 bases). Trimming took 3 bases from V and 10 from J, leaving 14 bases between them. The CDR3 totals 13 residues. Germline CDR1 and CDR2: SGHDT and YYEEEE. The CDR3 spells CASSSIMGGPQHF. The CDR3 coding sequence is TGTGCCAGCAGCTCGATAATGGGGGGCCCCCAGCATTTT. Filled out from reference TRBV5-6 and TRBJ1-5, the complete variable domain reads DAGVTQSPTHLIKTRGQQVTLRCSPKSGHDTVSWYQQALGQGPQFIFQYYEEEERQRGNFPDRFSGHQFPNYSSELNVNALLLGDSALYLCASSSIMGGPQHFGDGTRLSIL.

This chain connects TRBV27 to TRBJ1-2; 8 bases are shared with TRBD1. V was pared by 4 bases and J by 8 bases, with 18 bases of the junction left unmatched. The CDR3 spans 17 residues. Looked up from germline, CDR1 is MNHEY and CDR2 is SMNVEV (reference sequence). CDR3 sequence (DNA): TGTGCCAGCAGTTCCGAAATACAGGGGGTTGGGGTAAGGGGCTACACCTTC. Protein product: CASSSEIQGVGVRGYTF.

This clone was counted a single time. The genes are TRBV16 and TRBJ1-1; D gene uncertain. The CDR3 has 14 amino acids. V lost 0 bases to trimming and J lost 1 base, with 6 bases between them. Per the germline V gene, CDR1 is KGHSY and CDR2 is FQNENV. Here the CDR3 reads CASSQSRTNTEAFF. CDR3 coding DNA: TGTGCCAGCAGCCAATCCCGGACGAACACTGAAGCTTTCTTT.

This clone was counted once. The chain is built from TRBV10-3 and TRBJ2-1; 9 positions agree with TRBD2. The CDR3 has 17 amino acids. The germline CDR1 and CDR2 sequences are ENHRY and SYGVKD. J lost 7 bases, V lost 0 bases, and 10 bases had no gene match. The DNA of the CDR3 is TGTGCCATCAGTGAGTCGGGTTGGCGGGAGGGCCAGAATGAGCAGTTCTTC. This encodes CAISESGWREGQNEQFF.

About this clone: The identical CDR3 is also encoded by other nucleotide sequences in the sample. This chain joins TRBV6-1 and TRBJ2-3; no firm D call. V lost 4 bases, J lost 0 bases, and 5 bases lay in between. The CDR3 runs to 13 residues. CDR1 and CDR2 from the germline V gene are MNHNS and SASEGT. In DNA form, the CDR3 reads TGTGCCAGCAGTGTCCCGAGCACAGATACGCAGTATTTT. It codes for CASSVPSTDTQYF.

The rearrangement links TRBV5-6 to TRBJ2-7; D gene unclear. Germline V CDR1 and CDR2: SGHDT, YYEEEE. V lost 0 bases and J lost 3, with 10 bases in between. The CDR3 loop spans 14 amino acids. The CDR3: CASSLGAAIYEQYF. The CDR3 DNA sequence: TGTGCCAGCAGCTTGGGGGCGGCGATCTACGAGCAGTACTTC.

J is TRBJ1-1 and V is TRBV6-6; D is perhaps TRBD1 (5 bases). The CDR3 loop spans 14 amino acids. V shed 6 bases and J shed 8 bases, with 19 bases lying between them. Germline assignment: CDR1 MNHNY and CDR2 SVGAGI (reference sequence). CDR3 bases: TGTGCCAGCAGCGGAGACGGGGCAGGTGACGAAGCTTTCTTT. Its protein product is CASSGDGAGDEAFF.

Of note for this clone: Other DNA variants within this sample encode the same CDR3. CDR3 amino acids: CASSWRENTEAFF. CDR3 nucleotide sequence: TGTGCCAGCAGTTGGCGGGAGAACACTGAAGCTTTCTTT. The chain employs TRBV6-5 and TRBJ1-1; no clear D gene. The germline V gene has CDR1 MNHEY and CDR2 SVGAGI. The CDR3 contains 13 residues. The V end lost 4 bases, the J end lost 1 base, and 7 bases lay between the germline ends.

The J gene is TRBJ1-1, the V gene TRBV4-3; unclear D gene. This CDR3 has 16 amino acids. Trimming left V 4 bases short and J 1 base short, with 16 bases between. Germline CDR1 and CDR2: LGHNA and YSLEER. This CDR3 reads CASSPRSALENTEAFF. Here the CDR3 DNA reads TGCGCCAGCAGCCCAAGATCGGCTCTGGAGAACACTGAAGCTTTCTTT.

In regard to this clone: Distinct nucleotide sequences in the sample also encode this CDR3. The chain links TRBV6-5 to TRBJ2-3; 12 bases are shared with TRBD2. Trimming cost V 0 bases and J 3 bases; bases outside gene matches: 1. The CDR3 covers 16 residues. Germline V lookup: CDR1 MNHEY, CDR2 SVGAGI. The CDR3 DNA is TGTGCCAGCAGTTACTCAACTAGCGGGGGGACAGATACGCAGTATTTT. It codes for CASSYSTSGGTDTQYF.

This clone was seen once. The gene calls are TRBV27 and TRBJ2-7; D may be TRBD2 (5 bases). V was pared by 4 bases and J by 6 bases, with 13 bases between. Germline values: CDR1 MNHEY, CDR2 SMNVEV (reference sequence). The CDR3 is made up of 13 amino acids. The CDR3 region is CASSSFGLTEQYF. The CDR3 nucleotides read TGTGCCAGCAGTTCTTTTGGACTCACCGAGCAGTACTTC.

The chain recombines TRBV6-1 with TRBJ2-7; TRBD1 is a possible D gene (6 bases). The V and J ends lost 4 bases and 4 bases respectively, with 11 bases between them. Germline CDR1 MNHNS, CDR2 SASEGT. The CDR3 is 13 residues long. The CDR3 DNA reads TGTGCCAGCAGTGGGTGGACAGCGTACGAGCAGTACTTC. As protein: CASSGWTAYEQYF.

The chain recombines TRBV27 with TRBJ1-2, with D possibly matching TRBD1 (6 bases). The V end was cut by 6 bases, the J end by 7 bases, with 18 bases between. Per germline, CDR1 MNHEY and CDR2 SMNVEV (reference sequence). The CDR3 covers 14 residues. The CDR3: CASSRLGGAIGYTF. Here the CDR3 DNA reads TGTGCCAGCAGCCGCCTGGGGGGCGCGATTGGCTACACCTTC.

V is TRBV14 and J is TRBJ2-3; D is uncertain. CDR1 and CDR2 (germline): SGHDN, FVKESK. V lost 3 bases and J 2 bases, leaving 21 bases between the germline ends. The CDR3 length is 18 residues. The DNA of the CDR3 is TGTGCCAGCAGCCACTGGGGTCAGGCGGAGCCCGACACAGATACGCAGTATTTT. It translates to CASSHWGQAEPDTDTQYF.

V gene TRBV4-2 combines with J gene TRBJ2-3, with TRBD2 as a possible D gene (6 bases). V dropped 5 bases and J dropped 3 bases, with 15 bases sitting between them. This CDR3 is built from 15 residues. From germline, CDR1 is LGHNA and CDR2 YNFKEQ. The CDR3 is CASSADYLGTDTQYF. CDR3 bases: TGTGCCAGCAGCGCGGACTATTTGGGGACAGATACGCAGTATTTT.

About this clone: Other nucleotide sequences in the sample specify the same CDR3. The chain joins TRBV29-1 to TRBJ2-1; 10 positions match TRBD2. CDR1 is SQVTM, CDR2 ANQGSEA, per germline. After removal of 1 base from V and 1 base from J, the junction contained 1 base not matched to a gene. The CDR3 consists of 15 residues. CDR3 sequence: CSVEGTSGSYNEQFF. The CDR3 nucleotides read TGCAGCGTTGAAGGGACTAGCGGTTCCTACAATGAGCAGTTCTTC.

The V call is TRBV10-3, the J call TRBJ1-2; 11 positions match TRBD1. Germline CDR1 ENHRY, CDR2 SYGVKD. The CDR3 is made up of 17 amino acids. V was clipped by 0 bases and J by 1 base; unmatched bases: 4. For the CDR3, the DNA is TGTGCCATCAGTGAGTCGGACAGGGGGCAGATTAACTATGGCTACACCTTC. It translates to CAISESDRGQINYGYTF.

This chain joins TRBV5-6 and TRBJ1-2; D may be TRBD1 (6 bases). The V end lost 4 bases, the J end lost 4 bases, and 14 bases lay between the germline ends. Germline-derived CDR1 and CDR2 are SGHDT and YYEEEE. This CDR3 comprises 14 residues. For the CDR3, the DNA is TGTGCCAGCAGCCCCTTGGGGGGGGCCTATGGCTACACCTTC. Translation: CASSPLGGAYGYTF.